Below are 19 T cell receptor beta chains sequenced from a single sample in a study of regulatory T cells in long-lasting Graves disease (dated by TCRdb to the early 2020s). Receptors were amplified or captured by multiplex PCR. This sample was sequenced with an Illumina HiSeq 4000. iRepertoire HTBI primers and Arm-PCR amplification of CDR3 regions were used to construct TCR beta libraries. TCRdb redid the processing of the public reads, applying fastp at Q25 and MiXCR, and retained in-frame beta chains. Merged by CDR3 protein, the rows form single entries marked with the most common genes and DNA. This sample is represented by about 420,000 distinct CDR3 sequences; 15% to 20% of them were singletons. The ten largest clones take up about 25% of the sample. This sample's time point label indicates: newly diagnosed GD, antithyroid drugs for less than 3 months. For both TCR sequencing and RNA sequencing, RNA was extracted from PBMCs using TRIzol.

The sample was also linked to a second study, of T cells in Graves' hyperthyroidism and ophthalmopathy.

Sequenced material: peripheral blood mononuclear cells (PBMCs), taken at new diagnosis, from a patient treated with antithyroid drugs. The receptors were gathered from a woman younger than 35 with Graves disease. Donor details come from another sample of the same person, matched by shared clones.

The chain uses TRBV28 and TRBJ2-1; D is ambiguous. V gave up 7 bases and J gave up 0 bases, with 7 bases separating them. The CDR3 is 13 residues long. The germline V gene has CDR1 MDHEN and CDR2 SYDVKM. The CDR3 DNA is TGTGCCAGCACTCGGAGCTCCTACAATGAGCAGTTCTTC. It specifies CASTRSSYNEQFF.

This clonotype was detected only a few times. The chain joins TRBV28 to TRBJ2-1; D gene uncertain. V was clipped by 1 base and J by 4 bases, with 8 bases between them. The CDR3 sequence is 14 residues long. Germline CDR1 reads MDHEN; CDR2 reads SYDVKM. CDR3 sequence reads: CASSLLGKYNEQFF. Written as DNA, the CDR3 is TGTGCCAGCAGTTTATTGGGCAAATACAATGAGCAGTTCTTC.

The table lists this clonotype with many counts. The chain links TRBV28 to TRBJ2-2; 10 nucleotides agree with TRBD1. The CDR3 is 13 residues long. The ends lost 8 bases at V and 5 bases at J; junction bases unmatched: 2. CDR1 and CDR2 (germline): MDHEN, SYDVKM. CDR3 DNA: TGTGCCAGCGACAGGGGGCGTACCGGGGAGCTGTTTTTT. This encodes CASDRGRTGELFF.

This clonotype was detected ten times or more. CDR3 protein: CASSRGRGTGSTDTQYF. CDR3 sequence (DNA): TGTGCCAGCAGCCGGGGGAGGGGCACAGGATCAACAGATACGCAGTATTTT. The rearrangement joins TRBV28 to TRBJ2-3; 7 nucleotides line up with TRBD2. This CDR3 has 17 amino acids. Per germline, CDR1 MDHEN and CDR2 SYDVKM. Germline trimming cut 6 bases from V and 3 bases from J; bases unmatched to any gene: 15.

This clonotype occurred many times. The chain carries TRBV5-5 and TRBJ1-2; D perhaps matches TRBD1 (5 bases). V was clipped by 6 bases and J by 3 bases, with 21 bases between them. Germline CDR1 SGHKS, CDR2 YYEKEE (reference sequence). This CDR3 comprises 16 residues. CDR3 coding DNA: TGTGCCAGCATCCTGCTTCCAGGGCGGATGGACTATGGCTACACCTTC. The encoded protein is CASILLPGRMDYGYTF.

In regard to this clonotype: This sequence may be a read error, since a much larger clone differs from it by one base. The CDR3 DNA sequence: TGTGCCAGCAGTTTTAGCGGGAGGAACTATGAGCAGTACTTC. Translating it yields CASSFSGRNYEQYF. The chain couples TRBV6-2 or TRBV6-3 to TRBJ2-1, with 10 bases aligning to TRBD2. Near its end, the DNA agrees better with TRBJ2-7, so the J call may be wrong. The CDR3 is 14 residues long. Germline V gene sequence: CDR1 MNHEY, CDR2 SVGEGT.

This clonotype was detected many times. The rearrangement links TRBV6-5 to TRBJ1-2; no firm D call. The germline V gene has CDR1 MNHEY and CDR2 SVGAGI. There are 14 residues in the CDR3. V lost 2 bases to trimming and J lost 7 bases, with 14 bases between them. The CDR3 nucleotides are TGTGCCAGCAGTTACGGCGGCGGACGAGGTGGCTACACCTTC. It translates to CASSYGGGRGGYTF.

This clonotype appeared once. This chain links TRBV11-2 with TRBJ2-1; 8 nucleotides match TRBD1. This CDR3 has 16 residues. Germline-derived CDR1 and CDR2 are SGHAT and FQNNGV. The ends lost 6 bases at V and 9 bases at J; junction bases unmatched: 16. CDR3 nucleotide sequence: TGTGCCAGCAGAGTCAGGACAGGGTCAAACATACGTGAGCAGTTCTTC. Translating it yields CASRVRTGSNIREQFF.

There are a few counts of this clonotype. V is TRBV4-1 and J is TRBJ1-1; D is ambiguous. Germline V CDR1 and CDR2: MGHRA, YSYEKL. V was trimmed by 1 base and J by 0 bases, leaving 9 bases between them. CDR3 length: 15 amino acids. In DNA, the CDR3 is TGCGCCAGCAGCCAAGGGGCCGCATTGAACACTGAAGCTTTCTTT. Translating gives CASSQGAALNTEAFF.

About this clonotype: This may be a read error, as it is one base from a much larger clone. The chain employs TRBV30 and TRBJ2-7; 8 bases agree with TRBD1. Per germline, CDR1 GTSNPN and CDR2 SVGIG (reference sequence). This CDR3 has 17 amino acids. Trimming took 0 bases from V and 0 from J; bases not matched to a gene: 10. The CDR3 DNA reads as TGTGCCTGGAGTGTATGGGGCATAGGACAGGGCTCCTACGAGCAGTACTTC. It codes for CAWSVWGIGQGSYEQYF.

CDR3 protein: CASSTSGQINTEAFF. In DNA form, the CDR3 reads TGTGCCAGCAGCACATCCGGACAGATTAACACTGAAGCTTTCTTT. The V and J genes are TRBV7-6 and TRBJ1-1, with D possibly TRBD1 on 6 matching bases. The CDR3 has 15 residues. The germline V gene encodes CDR1 SGHVS and CDR2 FNYEAQ. V dropped 5 bases and J dropped 2 bases, with 15 bases sitting between them. The entire variable domain, with the rest obtained from reference TRBV7-6 and TRBJ1-1, is as follows: GAGVSQSPRYKVTKRGQDVALRCDPISGHVSLYWYRQALGQGPEFLTYFNYEAQQDKSGLPNDRFSAERPEGSISTLTIQRTEQRDSAMYRCASSTSGQINTEAFFGQGTRLTVV.

There are a few counts of this clonotype. The chain joins TRBV18 to TRBJ2-2, with D perhaps matching TRBD1 (5 bases). The CDR3 sequence is 16 residues long. The germline CDR1 and CDR2 sequences are KGHSH and LQKENI. Trimming pared 2 bases from V and 2 bases from J, leaving 12 bases between. The CDR3 sequence is CASSPKGRPNTGELFF. The CDR3 nucleotides are TGTGCCAGCTCACCAAAGGGGCGGCCAAACACCGGGGAGCTGTTTTTT.

The rearrangement links TRBV20-1 to TRBJ2-7, with no clear D. Trimming removed 1 base from V and 2 bases from J, with 9 bases in between. Looked up from germline, CDR1 is DFQATT and CDR2 is SNEGSKA (reference sequence). CDR3 length: 13 residues. Here the CDR3 reads CSARGDNTYEQYF. The CDR3 DNA follows: TGCAGTGCTAGAGGTGACAACACCTACGAGCAGTACTTC.

This clonotype was seen repeatedly, ten times or more. The chain employs TRBV20-1 and TRBJ2-3; 13 bases align to TRBD2. This CDR3 is built from 14 residues. Trimming took 3 bases from V and 5 from J; bases not matched to a gene: 2. The germline CDR1 and CDR2 sequences are DFQATT and SNEGSKA (reference sequence). DNA for the CDR3: TGCAGTGCTAGGAGGACTAGCGGGAGAGATACGCAGTATTTT. Translated: CSARRTSGRDTQYF.

This clonotype was observed a handful of times. V gene TRBV24-1 combines with J gene TRBJ2-2; D is possibly TRBD1 (6 bases). The CDR3 is 17 residues long. The V end lost 1 base, the J end lost 4 bases, and 15 bases lay between the germline ends. Germline V gives CDR1 KGHDR, CDR2 SFDVKD. Here the CDR3 DNA reads TGTGCCACCAGTGATTTCACCGGGAAAGGGGGCACCGGGGAGCTGTTTTTT. Its translation: CATSDFTGKGGTGELFF.

Concerning this clonotype itself: This may be a read error: a much more frequent sequence differs by one nucleotide. The rearrangement uses TRBV2 and TRBJ2-1, with TRBD2 as a possible D gene (6 bases). Per germline, CDR1 SNHLY and CDR2 FYNNEI. The length of the CDR3 is 12 residues. V lost 10 bases, J lost 10 bases, and 17 bases lay in between. CDR3 loop: CAIGGFSYEQFF. The CDR3 DNA reads TGTGCCATTGGGGGGTTCTCCTACGAGCAGTTCTTC.

This clonotype showed up many times. CDR3 nucleotides: TGCAGTGCTAGGGACATATACAATGAGCAGTTCTTC. Residues: CSARDIYNEQFF. J is TRBJ2-1 and V is TRBV20-1; TRBD1 is a possible D gene (5 bases). The CDR3 spans 12 residues. CDR1 is DFQATT, CDR2 SNEGSKA, per germline (reference sequence). Trimming removed 3 bases at V and 4 bases at J, with 7 bases between.

On this clonotype itself: This may be a read error: a much more frequent sequence differs by one nucleotide. The gene calls are TRBV5-1 and TRBJ2-3, with 9 bases matching TRBD1. This CDR3 has 16 residues. The germline V gene encodes CDR1 SGHRS and CDR2 YFSETQ. Trimming removed 4 bases from V and 10 bases from J; junction bases left unmatched: 16. This CDR3 is CASSPDRGPPRDAQYF. The CDR3 region has the DNA TGCGCCAGCAGCCCGGACAGGGGTCCACCTAGGGATGCGCAGTATTTT.

This clonotype has ten or more counts. The chain employs TRBV7-9 and TRBJ2-7, with a tentative D call TRBD2 (5 bases). Germline lookup yields CDR1 SEHNR and CDR2 FQNEAQ (reference sequence). This CDR3 is built from 15 residues. V lost 7 bases and J 7 bases, leaving 23 bases between the germline ends. The CDR3 region has the DNA TGTGCCAGCATCGGGTGGGGAGACGCCCGGGGTGAGCAGTACTTC. Translation gives CASIGWGDARGEQYF.